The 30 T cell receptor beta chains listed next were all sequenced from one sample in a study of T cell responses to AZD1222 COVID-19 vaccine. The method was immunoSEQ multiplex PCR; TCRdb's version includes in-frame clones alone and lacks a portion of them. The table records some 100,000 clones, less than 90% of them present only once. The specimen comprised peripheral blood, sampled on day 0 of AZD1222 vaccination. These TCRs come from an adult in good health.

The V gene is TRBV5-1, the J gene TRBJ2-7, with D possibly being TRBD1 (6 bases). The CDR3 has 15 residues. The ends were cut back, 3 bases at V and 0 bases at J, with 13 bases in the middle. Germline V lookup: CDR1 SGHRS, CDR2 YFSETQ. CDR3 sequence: CASSYTGSGSYEQYF. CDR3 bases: TGCGCCAGCAGCTACACAGGGAGTGGCTCCTACGAGCAGTACTTC.

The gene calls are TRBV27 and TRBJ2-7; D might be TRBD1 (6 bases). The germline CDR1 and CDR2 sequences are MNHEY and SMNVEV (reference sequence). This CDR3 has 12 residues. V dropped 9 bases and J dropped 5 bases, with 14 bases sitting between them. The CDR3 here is CASAAQGNEQYF. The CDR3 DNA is TGTGCCAGTGCTGCACAGGGTAACGAGCAGTACTTC.

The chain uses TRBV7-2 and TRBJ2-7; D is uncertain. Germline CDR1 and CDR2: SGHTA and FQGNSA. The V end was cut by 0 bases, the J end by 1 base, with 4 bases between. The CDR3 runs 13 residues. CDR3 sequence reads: CASSLAMSYEQYF. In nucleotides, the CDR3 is TGTGCCAGCAGCTTAGCGATGTCCTACGAGCAGTACTTC.

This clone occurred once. The CDR3 protein is CASSRDRGLDTEAFF. For the CDR3, the DNA is TGTGCCAGCAGTCGGGACAGGGGGTTGGACACTGAAGCTTTCTTT. This rearrangement joins TRBV6-5 to TRBJ1-1; 11 nucleotides line up with TRBD1. Losses at the gene ends were 5 bases for V and 3 bases for J; bases not matched to a gene: 5. The CDR3 is 15 amino acids. Germline CDR1 is MNHEY and CDR2 is SVGAGI.

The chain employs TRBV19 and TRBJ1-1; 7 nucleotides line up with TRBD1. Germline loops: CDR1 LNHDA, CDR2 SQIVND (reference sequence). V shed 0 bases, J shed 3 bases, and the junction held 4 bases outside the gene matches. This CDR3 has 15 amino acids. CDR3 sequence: CASSIDEGAHTEAFF. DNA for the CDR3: TGTGCCAGTAGTATAGATGAGGGGGCTCACACTGAAGCTTTCTTT.

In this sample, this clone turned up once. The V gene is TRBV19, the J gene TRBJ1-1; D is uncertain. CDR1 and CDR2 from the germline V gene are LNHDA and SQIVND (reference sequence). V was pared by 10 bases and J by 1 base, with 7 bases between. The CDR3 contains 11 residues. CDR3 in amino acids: CATRENTEAFF. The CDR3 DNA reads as TGTGCCACCCGAGAGAACACTGAAGCTTTCTTT.

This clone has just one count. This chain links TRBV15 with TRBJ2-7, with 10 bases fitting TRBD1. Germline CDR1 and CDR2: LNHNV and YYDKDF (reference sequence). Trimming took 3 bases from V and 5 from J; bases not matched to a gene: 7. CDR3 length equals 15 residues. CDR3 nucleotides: TGTGCCACCAGCAGCCGACAGGGGGCTTACAACGAGCAGTACTTC. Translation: CATSSRQGAYNEQYF.

The CDR3 reads CASSQDTGFSGDYTF. In DNA, the CDR3 is TGCGCCAGCAGCCAAGATACCGGGTTTTCAGGGGATTACACCTTC. This sequence joins TRBV4-3 and TRBJ1-2; possibly TRBD1 for D (6 bases). V was shortened by 0 bases and J by 11 bases, with 19 bases between the two germline ends. The CDR3 spans 15 residues. CDR1 is LGHNA, CDR2 YSLEER, per germline.

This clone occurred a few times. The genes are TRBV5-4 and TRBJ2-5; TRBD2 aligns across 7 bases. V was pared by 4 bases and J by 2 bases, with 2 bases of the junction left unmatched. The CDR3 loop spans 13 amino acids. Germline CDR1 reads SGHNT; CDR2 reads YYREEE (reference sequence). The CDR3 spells CASSRTSQETQYF. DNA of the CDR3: TGTGCCAGCAGCCGGACTAGTCAAGAGACCCAGTACTTC. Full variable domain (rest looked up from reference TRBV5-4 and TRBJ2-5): ETGVTQSPTHLIKTRGQQVTLRCSSQSGHNTVSWYQQALGQGPQFIFQYYREEENGRGNFPPRFSGLQFPNYSSELNVNALELDDSALYLCASSRTSQETQYFGPGTRLLVL.

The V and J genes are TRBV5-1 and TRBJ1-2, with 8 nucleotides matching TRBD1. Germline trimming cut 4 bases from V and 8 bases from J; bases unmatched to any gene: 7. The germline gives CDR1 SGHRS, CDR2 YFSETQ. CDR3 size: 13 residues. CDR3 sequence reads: CASSLGQGRGYTF. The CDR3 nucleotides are TGCGCCAGCAGCCTCGGACAGGGAAGGGGCTACACCTTC.

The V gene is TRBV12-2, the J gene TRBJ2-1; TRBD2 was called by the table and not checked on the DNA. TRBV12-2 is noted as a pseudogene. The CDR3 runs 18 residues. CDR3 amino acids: CASRSSTTSGDQYNEQFF. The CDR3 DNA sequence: TGTGCAAGTCGCTCCTCGACGACTAGCGGGGACCAGTACAATGAGCAGTTCTTC.

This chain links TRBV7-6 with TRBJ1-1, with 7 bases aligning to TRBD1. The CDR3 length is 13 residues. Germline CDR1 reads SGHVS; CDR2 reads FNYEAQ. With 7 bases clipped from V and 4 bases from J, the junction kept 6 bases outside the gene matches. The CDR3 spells CASTQGGGTEAFF. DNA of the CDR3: TGTGCCAGCACCCAGGGGGGGGGCACTGAAGCTTTCTTT.

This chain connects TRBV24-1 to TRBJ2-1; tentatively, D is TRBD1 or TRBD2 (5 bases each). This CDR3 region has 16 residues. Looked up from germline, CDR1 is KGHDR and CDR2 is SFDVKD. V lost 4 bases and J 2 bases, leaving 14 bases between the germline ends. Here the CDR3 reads CATSEGTLYAYNEQFF. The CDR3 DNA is TGTGCCACCAGTGAGGGGACCCTCTACGCCTACAATGAGCAGTTCTTC.

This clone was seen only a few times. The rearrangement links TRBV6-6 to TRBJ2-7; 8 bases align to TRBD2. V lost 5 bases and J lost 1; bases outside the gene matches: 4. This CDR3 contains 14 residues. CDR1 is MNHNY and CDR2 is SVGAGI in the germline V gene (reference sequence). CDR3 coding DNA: TGTGCCAGCAGTACCGGGACTAGGTCCTACGAGCAGTACTTC. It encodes CASSTGTRSYEQYF.

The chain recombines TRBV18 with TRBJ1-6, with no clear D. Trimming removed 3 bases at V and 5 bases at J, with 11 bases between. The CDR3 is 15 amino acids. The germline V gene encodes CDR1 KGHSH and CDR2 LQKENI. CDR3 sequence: CASSPRELNNSPLHF. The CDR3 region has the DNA TGTGCCAGCTCACCCAGAGAATTAAATAATTCACCCCTCCACTTT.

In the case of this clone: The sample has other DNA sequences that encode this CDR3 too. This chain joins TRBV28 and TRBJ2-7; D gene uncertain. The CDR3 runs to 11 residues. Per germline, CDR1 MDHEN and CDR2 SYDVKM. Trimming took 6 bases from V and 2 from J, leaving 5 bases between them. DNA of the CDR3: TGTGCCAGCAGCCTGACCTACGAGCAGTACTTC. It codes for CASSLTYEQYF.

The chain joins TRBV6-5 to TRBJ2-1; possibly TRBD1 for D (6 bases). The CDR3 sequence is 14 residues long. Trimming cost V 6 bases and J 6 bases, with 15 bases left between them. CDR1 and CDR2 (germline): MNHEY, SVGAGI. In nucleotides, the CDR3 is TGTGCCAGCAGCGGTGAGGGGGAGTCCAATGAGCAGTTCTTC. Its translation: CASSGEGESNEQFF.

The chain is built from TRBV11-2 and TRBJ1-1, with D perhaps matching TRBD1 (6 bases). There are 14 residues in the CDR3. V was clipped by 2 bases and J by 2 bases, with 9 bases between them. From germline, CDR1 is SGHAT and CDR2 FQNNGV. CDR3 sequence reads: CASSLQGPNTEAFF. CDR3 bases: TGTGCCAGCAGCTTACAGGGGCCTAACACTGAAGCTTTCTTT.

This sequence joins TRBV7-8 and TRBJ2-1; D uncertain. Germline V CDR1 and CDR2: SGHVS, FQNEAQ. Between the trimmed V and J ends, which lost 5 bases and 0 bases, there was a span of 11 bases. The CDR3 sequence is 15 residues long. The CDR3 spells CASSPTIGSYNEQFF. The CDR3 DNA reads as TGTGCCAGCAGCCCCACCATAGGCTCCTACAATGAGCAGTTCTTC.

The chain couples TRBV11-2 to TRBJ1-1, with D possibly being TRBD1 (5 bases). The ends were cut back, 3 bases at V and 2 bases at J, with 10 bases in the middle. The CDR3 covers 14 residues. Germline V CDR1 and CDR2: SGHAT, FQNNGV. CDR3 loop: CASSFTTENTEAFF. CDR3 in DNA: TGTGCCAGCAGCTTCACGACAGAAAACACTGAAGCTTTCTTT.

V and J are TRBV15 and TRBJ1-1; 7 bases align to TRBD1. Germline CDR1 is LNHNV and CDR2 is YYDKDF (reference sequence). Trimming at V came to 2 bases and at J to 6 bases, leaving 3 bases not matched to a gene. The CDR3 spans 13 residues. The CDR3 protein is CATSRPDRAEAFF. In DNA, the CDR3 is TGTGCCACCAGCAGACCAGACAGGGCTGAAGCTTTCTTT. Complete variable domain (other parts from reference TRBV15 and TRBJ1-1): DAMVIQNPRYQVTQFGKPVTLSCSQTLNHNVMYWYQQKSSQAPKLLFHYYDKDFNNEADTPDNFQSRRPNTSFCFLDIRSPGLGDTAMYLCATSRPDRAEAFFGQGTRLTVV.

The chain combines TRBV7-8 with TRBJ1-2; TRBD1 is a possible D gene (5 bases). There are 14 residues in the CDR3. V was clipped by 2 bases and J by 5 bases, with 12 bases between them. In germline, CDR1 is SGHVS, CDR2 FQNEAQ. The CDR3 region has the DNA TGTGCCAGCAGCTTATTGAGACAGTCATATGGCTACACCTTC. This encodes CASSLLRQSYGYTF.

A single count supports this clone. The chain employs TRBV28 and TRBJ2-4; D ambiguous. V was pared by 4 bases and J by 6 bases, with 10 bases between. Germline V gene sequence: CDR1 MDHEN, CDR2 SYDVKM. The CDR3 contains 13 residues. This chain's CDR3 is CASSSVGRNIQYF. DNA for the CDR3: TGTGCCAGCAGTTCTGTGGGTCGAAACATTCAGTACTTC.

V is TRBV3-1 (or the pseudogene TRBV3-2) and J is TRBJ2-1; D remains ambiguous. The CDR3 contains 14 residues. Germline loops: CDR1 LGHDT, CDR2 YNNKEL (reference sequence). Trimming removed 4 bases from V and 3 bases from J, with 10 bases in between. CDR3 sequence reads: CASSPALNYNEQFF. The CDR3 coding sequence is TGTGCCAGCAGCCCCGCCTTAAACTACAATGAGCAGTTCTTC.

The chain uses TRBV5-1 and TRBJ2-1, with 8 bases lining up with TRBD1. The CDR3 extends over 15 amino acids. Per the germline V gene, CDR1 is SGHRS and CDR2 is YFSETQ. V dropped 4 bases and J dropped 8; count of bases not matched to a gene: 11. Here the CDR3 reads CASSIRPDRDDEQFF. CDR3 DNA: TGCGCCAGCAGCATCCGACCGGACAGGGACGATGAGCAGTTCTTC. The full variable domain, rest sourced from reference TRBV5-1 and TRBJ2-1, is KAGVTQTPRYLIKTRGQQVTLSCSPISGHRSVSWYQQTPGQGLQFLFEYFSETQRNKGNFPGRFSGRQFSNSRSEMNVSTLELGDSALYLCASSIRPDRDDEQFFGPGTRLTVL.

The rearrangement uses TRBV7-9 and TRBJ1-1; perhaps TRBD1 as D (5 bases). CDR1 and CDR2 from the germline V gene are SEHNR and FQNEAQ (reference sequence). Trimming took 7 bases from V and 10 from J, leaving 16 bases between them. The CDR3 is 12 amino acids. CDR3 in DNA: TGTGCCAGCACCATACAACACGGGGGAGCTTTCTTT. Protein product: CASTIQHGGAFF.

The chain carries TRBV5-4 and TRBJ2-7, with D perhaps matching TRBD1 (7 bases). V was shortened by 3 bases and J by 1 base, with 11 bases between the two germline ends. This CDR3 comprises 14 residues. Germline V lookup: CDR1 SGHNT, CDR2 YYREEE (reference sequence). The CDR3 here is CASSSTGTSYEQYF. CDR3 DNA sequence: TGTGCCAGCAGCTCGACAGGGACTTCCTACGAGCAGTACTTC. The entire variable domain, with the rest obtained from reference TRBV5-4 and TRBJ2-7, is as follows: ETGVTQSPTHLIKTRGQQVTLRCSSQSGHNTVSWYQQALGQGPQFIFQYYREEENGRGNFPPRFSGLQFPNYSSELNVNALELDDSALYLCASSSTGTSYEQYFGPGTRLTVT.

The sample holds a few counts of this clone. CDR3 coding DNA: TGTGCCAGCAGTTACGGGACAGACTCTGGAAACACCATATATTTT. Protein: CASSYGTDSGNTIYF. The chain joins TRBV6-5 to TRBJ1-3; 7 nucleotides line up with TRBD1. Germline-derived CDR1 and CDR2 are MNHEY and SVGAGI. The CDR3 spans 15 residues. The trim removed 2 bases at V and 0 bases at J, leaving 1 base unmatched.

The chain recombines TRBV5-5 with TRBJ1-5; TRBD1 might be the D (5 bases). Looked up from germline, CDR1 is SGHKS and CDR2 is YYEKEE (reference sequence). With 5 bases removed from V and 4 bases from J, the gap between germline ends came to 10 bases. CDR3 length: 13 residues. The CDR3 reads CASSTGGNQPQHF. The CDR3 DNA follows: TGTGCCAGCAGTACCGGGGGAAATCAGCCCCAGCATTTT.

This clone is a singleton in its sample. The CDR3 sequence is CASSPPSQGLEKLFF. The CDR3, as DNA: TGTGCCAGCTCACCACCCTCACAGGGACTTGAAAAACTGTTTTTT. This sequence joins TRBV18 and TRBJ1-4, with a weak D call TRBD1 (6 bases). The CDR3 is 15 residues long. The V gene lost 0 bases and the J gene lost 7 bases, with 12 bases spanning the gap. The germline CDR1 and CDR2 sequences are KGHSH and LQKENI.